Listed below are T cell receptor beta chains from one sample, sequenced in a study of cytomegalovirus exposure and HLA in healthy donors. The method was immunoSEQ multiplex PCR; TCRdb's version includes in-frame clones alone and lacks a portion of them. Seen here are tens of thousands of clones, over 70% observed once, and the top ten hold under 10%. Sequencing was performed on PBMCs. The origin of the receptors is a man aged 55-75 years in good health and CMV-seronegative. The CDR3 runs from the conserved cysteine through the conserved F or W. The D gene is left open where the match is weak. Clone sizes are given selectively: once, few, many, or a class where the clone is expanded.

J gene	clone size	D gene	V gene	CDR3 protein	CDR3 DNA
TRBJ2-6	NA	NA	TRBV5-1	CASSSGTPGANVLTF	TGCGCCAGCAGCTCAGGGACACCCGGGGCCAACGTCCTGACTTTC
TRBJ2-7	NA	TRBD2	TRBV7-2	CASSSGLAGYEQYF	TGTGCCAGCAGCTCAGGACTAGCGGGATACGAGCAGTACTTC
TRBJ2-7	NA	TRBD1	TRBV5-4	CASSSDRGQEQYF	TGTGCCAGCAGCTCCGACAGGGGGCAGGAGCAGTACTTC
TRBJ2-2	NA	NA	TRBV27	CASKGAPNTGELFF	TGTGCCAGCAAAGGGGCGCCGAACACCGGGGAGCTGTTTTTT
TRBJ2-1	NA	NA	TRBV9	CASSAIVDNKPFF	TGTGCCAGCAGCGCGATCGTCGACAACAAGCCGTTCTTC
TRBJ2-5	NA	NA	TRBV29-1	CSPIQETQYF	TGCAGCCCAATTCAAGAGACCCAGTACTTC
TRBJ2-7	NA	NA	TRBV6-1	CASSGRGKSSYEQYF	TGTGCCAGCAGTGGACGGGGAAAAAGCTCCTACGAGCAGTACTTC
TRBJ2-2	NA	NA	TRBV6-5	CASSYNGEGVTGELFF	TGTGCCAGCAGTTACAACGGGGAGGGGGTCACCGGGGAGCTGTTTTTT
TRBJ1-4	NA	TRBD1	TRBV6-5	CASSYSTGGVNEKLFF	TGTGCCAGCAGTTACTCGACAGGGGGGGTTAATGAAAAACTGTTTTTT
TRBJ2-3	few	NA	TRBV9	CASSAQEGGTQYF	TGTGCCAGCAGCGCCCAAGAAGGGGGAACGCAGTATTTT
TRBJ1-1	NA	NA	TRBV7-6	CASSPLANTEAFF	TGTGCCAGCAGCCCATTAGCAAACACTGAAGCTTTCTTT
TRBJ2-7	NA	NA	TRBV2	CASSDHGTTVLFSYEQYF	TGTGCCAGCAGTGATCACGGGACAACCGTACTCTTTTCCTACGAGCAGTACTTC
TRBJ2-1	NA	TRBD1	TRBV6-4	CASSDSTGGYNEQFF	TGTGCCAGCAGTGACTCGACAGGGGGCTACAATGAGCAGTTCTTC
TRBJ2-2	NA	TRBD2	TRBV27	CASSLRLAGVDTGELFF	TGTGCCAGCAGTTTGAGACTAGCGGGAGTAGACACCGGGGAGCTGTTTTTT
TRBJ1-3	NA	NA	TRBV6-1	CASSEYGNTIYF	TGTGCCAGCAGTGAGTATGGAAACACCATATATTTT
TRBJ2-7	NA	NA	TRBV6-5	CASSYMGASSYEQYF	TGTGCCAGCAGTTACATGGGGGCCTCCTCCTACGAGCAGTACTTC
TRBJ2-3	NA	TRBD2	TRBV2	CASRRLAGGLADTQYF	TGTGCCAGCAGAAGACTAGCGGGGGGGTTGGCAGATACGCAGTATTTT
TRBJ2-7	NA	TRBD2	TRBV6-5	CASSGLAGGGEQYF	TGTGCCAGCAGTGGACTAGCGGGAGGTGGTGAGCAGTACTTC
TRBJ1-4	NA	NA	TRBV15	CATSRDPGEGEKLFF	TGTGCCACCAGCAGAGATCCGGGGGAGGGGGAAAAACTGTTTTTT
TRBJ2-7	NA	TRBD2	TRBV5-1	CASSPGTSGRLYEQYF	TGCGCCAGCAGTCCCGGGACTAGCGGGAGGCTATACGAGCAGTACTTC
TRBJ1-5	NA	NA	TRBV12-2	CASRLGGIGGGQPQHF	TGTGCAAGTCGCTTAGGGGGGATAGGGGGTGGTCAGCCCCAGCATTTT
TRBJ2-5	NA	TRBD2	TRBV5-1	CASSLAGGQETQYF	TGCGCCAGCAGCTTGGCGGGGGGCCAAGAGACCCAGTACTTC
TRBJ2-5	NA	NA	TRBV5-1	CASSLYQETQYF	TGCGCCAGCAGTCTGTACCAAGAGACCCAGTACTTC
TRBJ2-3	NA	TRBD1	TRBV6-6	CASSYTGTGGADTQYF	TGTGCCAGCAGTTACACCGGGACAGGGGGCGCAGATACGCAGTATTTT
TRBJ2-2	NA	NA	TRBV7-2	CASSPRTGLTGELFF	TGTGCCAGCAGCCCAAGGACTGGTCTGACCGGGGAGCTGTTTTTT
TRBJ1-4	few	TRBD1	TRBV29-1	CSVRTGENEKLFF	TGCAGCGTCCGGACAGGTGAAAATGAAAAACTGTTTTTT
TRBJ2-1	NA	TRBD2	TRBV5-1	CASSLVVAGDYNEQFF	TGCGCCAGCAGCTTGGTGGTAGCGGGGGACTACAATGAGCAGTTCTTC
TRBJ2-2	NA	TRBD1	TRBV6-1	CASSEEGQGNTGELFF	TGTGCCAGCAGTGAAGAGGGACAGGGTAACACCGGGGAGCTGTTTTTT
TRBJ2-7	few	TRBD2	TRBV18	CASSPRLATTYEQYF	TGTGCCAGCTCACCACGACTAGCGACCACCTACGAGCAGTACTTC
TRBJ1-6	NA	NA	TRBV6-6	CASSDSGGGSPLHF	TGTGCCAGCAGTGACTCAGGTGGCGGTTCACCCCTCCACTTT
TRBJ1-5	NA	TRBD1	TRBV30	CAYRTGNSNQPQHF	TGTGCCTACCGGACAGGGAATAGCAATCAGCCCCAGCATTTT
TRBJ2-1	NA	NA	TRBV27	CASSYTREYYNEQFF	TGTGCCAGCAGTTATACCCGAGAATACTACAATGAGCAGTTCTTC
TRBJ1-1	NA	NA	TRBV7-8	CASSRTAGTEAFF	TGTGCCAGCAGCAGAACCGCGGGCACTGAAGCTTTCTTT
TRBJ2-3	NA	TRBD2	TRBV19	CAAGTSGTDTQYF	TGTGCCGCCGGGACTAGCGGCACAGATACGCAGTATTTT
TRBJ2-3	NA	NA	TRBV7-2	CASSLIVDTQYF	TGTGCCAGCAGCCTAATCGTAGATACGCAGTATTTT